Shown below are 10 T cell receptor beta chains from a single sample sequenced in a study of T cells after yellow fever vaccination. One entry per CDR3 protein, called by TCRdb with MiXCR from the 5' RACE reads. The sample has some 320,000 distinct CDR3 sequences, around a tenth seen once. Sequenced here: CD4+ T cells sorted from PBMCs, sampled 45 days after the yellow fever booster vaccination. These receptors were taken from a man younger than 35 who received the YFV17D yellow fever vaccine.

The chain combines TRBV19 with TRBJ2-5; 7 nucleotides align to TRBD2. V trimming: 5 bases; J trimming: 5 bases; junction bases outside the gene matches: 5. Germline V gives CDR1 LNHDA, CDR2 SQIVND (reference sequence). The CDR3 totals 13 residues. The CDR3 DNA sequence: TGTGCCAGTAGTTCAGCGGGAAGGGAGACCCAGTACTTC. Protein: CASSSAGRETQYF.

This clonotype was counted between two and nine times. The rearrangement joins TRBV10-3 to TRBJ1-5; D unresolved. Germline-derived CDR1 and CDR2 are ENHRY and SYGVKD. Trimming removed 0 bases from V and 7 bases from J, with 13 bases in between. This CDR3 is built from 15 residues. Here the CDR3 DNA reads TGTGCCATCAGTGAGTCCGGAGGGTCGGGGCAGCCCCAGCATTTT. Translation: CAISESGGSGQPQHF.

The CDR3 loop is CASSLDRAGGTEAFF. CDR3 bases: TGTGCCAGCAGCTTGGACAGGGCGGGTGGCACTGAAGCTTTCTTT. The V gene is TRBV7-2, the J gene TRBJ1-1; 8 positions match TRBD1. In germline, CDR1 is SGHTA, CDR2 FQGNSA. The length of the CDR3 is 15 residues. Trimming at V came to 3 bases and at J to 4 bases, leaving 7 bases not matched to a gene.

The chain joins TRBV3-2 to TRBJ2-3; the table's D call, TRBD2, was not checked against the DNA. TRBV3-2 is a known pseudogene. This CDR3 has 18 amino acids. CDR3 sequence: CATNKPVAGGLSTDTQYF. CDR3 bases: TGTGCCACCAACAAGCCGGTAGCGGGGGGCCTTAGCACAGATACGCAGTATTTT.

This clonotype has just a few counts. The chain recombines TRBV5-1 with TRBJ1-1; D is uncertain. The ends were cut back, 0 bases at V and 5 bases at J, with 8 bases in the middle. Per germline, CDR1 SGHRS and CDR2 YFSETQ. The CDR3 sequence is 13 residues long. The CDR3 is CASSLAGRTEAFF. In DNA form, the CDR3 reads TGCGCCAGCAGCTTGGCCGGAAGGACTGAAGCTTTCTTT.

This clonotype was recorded at least ten times. The J gene is TRBJ2-2, the V gene TRBV5-1; unclear D gene. V dropped 0 bases and J dropped 9 bases, with 9 bases sitting between them. CDR1 SGHRS and CDR2 YFSETQ come from the germline V gene. The CDR3 is 13 amino acids. The CDR3 DNA reads TGCGCCAGCAGCTTGGCCCCAAACCGGGAGCTGTTTTTT. Protein product: CASSLAPNRELFF. Looking up the rest from reference TRBV5-1 and TRBJ2-2 gives the full variable domain: KAGVTQTPRYLIKTRGQQVTLSCSPISGHRSVSWYQQTPGQGLQFLFEYFSETQRNKGNFPGRFSGRQFSNSRSEMNVSTLELGDSALYLCASSLAPNRELFFGEGSRLTVL.

The sample holds many counts of this clonotype. The rearrangement links TRBV15 to TRBJ1-3; D is ambiguous. This CDR3 region has 12 residues. CDR1 LNHNV and CDR2 YYDKDF come from the germline V gene (reference sequence). V lost 3 bases to trimming and J lost 7 bases, with 7 bases between them. DNA of the CDR3: TGTGCCACCAGCAGGAGAGACAACACCATATATTTT. As protein: CATSRRDNTIYF.

This clonotype was detected only a few times. J is TRBJ2-5 and V is TRBV20-1, with D possibly being TRBD1 (6 bases). Germline CDR1 is DFQATT and CDR2 is SNEGSKA (reference sequence). This CDR3 contains 13 residues. Trimming stripped 6 bases from V and 5 bases from J, with 16 bases between. As DNA, the CDR3 is TGCAGTGCCACAGGGTCTGGGGTCGAGACCCAGTACTTC. Its protein is CSATGSGVETQYF.

This clonotype came up a few times. V gene TRBV20-1 combines with J gene TRBJ2-5, with 8 positions matching TRBD2. The CDR3 has 15 amino acids. V lost 6 bases, J lost 5 bases, and 14 bases stayed unmatched. Per the germline V gene, CDR1 is DFQATT and CDR2 is SNEGSKA (reference sequence). This chain's CDR3 is CSAPSGPSGGETQYF. The CDR3 nucleotides are TGCAGTGCCCCGAGTGGGCCCTCGGGGGGGGAGACCCAGTACTTC.

V gene TRBV18 combines with J gene TRBJ1-1, with D perhaps TRBD1 (6 bases). Trimming took 8 bases from V and 0 from J, leaving 10 bases between them. The CDR3 sequence is 13 residues long. Germline-derived CDR1 and CDR2 are KGHSH and LQKENI. The DNA for the CDR3 is TGTGCCAGCGAAGGGGGAATGAACACTGAAGCTTTCTTT. Protein product: CASEGGMNTEAFF.